The 3 T cell receptor beta chains below all came from one sample that was sequenced in a study of neurological immune-mediated disorders. MiXCR, run by TCRdb on the 5' RACE reads, gives a single entry per CDR3 protein. This table has 30,000 to 45,000 distinct CDR3 sequences, around a tenth appearing once. Sequences were obtained from CD4+ T cells from blood. These receptors all come from a woman aged 25 to 39 with HTLV-1-associated myelopathy (HAM/TSP).

With respect to this clonotype: Germline and junction disagree at one end, which may indicate a read error. The genes are TRBV11-3 and TRBJ1-5, with 9 bases matching TRBD1. Germline V gene data show CDR1 as SGHNT and CDR2 as YENEEA. CDR3 length: 15 amino acids. The DNA for the CDR3 is TGTGCCGGCAGCTCCGGGACAGGGTACCTGGAGCCCAAGCATTTT. This translates into CAGSSGTGYLEPKHF.

This clonotype appeared many times. This chain's CDR3 is CSASSGGNTDTQYF. As DNA, the CDR3 is TGCAGTGCGAGTAGCGGGGGCAACACAGATACGCAGTATTTT. The chain is built from TRBV20-1 and TRBJ2-3; 9 nucleotides line up with TRBD2. Germline V CDR1 and CDR2: DFQATT, SNEGSKA (reference sequence). The ends lost 6 bases at V and 2 bases at J; junction bases unmatched: 6. This CDR3 has 14 amino acids.

Ten or more counts support this clonotype. The rearrangement links TRBV5-1 to TRBJ2-1; 12 bases align to TRBD2. Germline assignment: CDR1 SGHRS and CDR2 YFSETQ. The CDR3 extends over 15 amino acids. The V and J ends lost 3 bases and 4 bases, in that order; junction bases with no gene match: 2. The CDR3 is CASSWTSGEYNEQFF. Here the CDR3 DNA reads TGCGCCAGCAGCTGGACTAGCGGGGAATACAATGAGCAGTTCTTC.